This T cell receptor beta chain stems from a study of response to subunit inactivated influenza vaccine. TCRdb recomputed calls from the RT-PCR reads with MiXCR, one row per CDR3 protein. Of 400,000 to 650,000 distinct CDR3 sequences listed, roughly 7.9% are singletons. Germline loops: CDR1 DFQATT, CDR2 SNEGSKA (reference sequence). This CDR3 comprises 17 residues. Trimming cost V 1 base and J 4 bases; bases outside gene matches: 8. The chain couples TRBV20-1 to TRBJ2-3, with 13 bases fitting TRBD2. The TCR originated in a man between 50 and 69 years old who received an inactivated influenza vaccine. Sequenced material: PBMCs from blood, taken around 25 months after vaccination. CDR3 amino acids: CSARGGWTSGGSDTQYF. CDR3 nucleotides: TGCAGTGCTAGAGGGGGGTGGACTAGCGGGGGCTCAGATACGCAGTATTTT.